This is a list of T cell receptor beta chains from one sample in a study of breast tumors, draining lymph nodes, adjacent tissues. Using its own MiXCR run on the multiplex PCR reads, TCRdb lists one record per CDR3 protein. The table shows around 300,000 distinct CDR3 sequences, with 30% occurring only once. What was sequenced was axillary lymph node tissue. The receptors shown here come from a female donor with breast cancer. Some clones in this sample may be carry-over from other donors' samples. CDR3s include the opening cysteine and the closing phenylalanine or tryptophan. Fields, in order: J gene, V gene, D gene, clone size, CDR3 DNA, CDR3 protein. D genes are given only for firm matches. Clone size is shown for a subset of rows, as once, few, many or a class of expanded clone.

>TRBJ1-1|TRBV10-3|.|few
TGTGCCATCAGTGAACTGGGCCACAGTACGACAGGAGCTTTCTTT
CAISELGHSTTGAFF
>TRBJ2-7|TRBV3-1|TRBD2|.
TGTGCCAGCAGCCAAGTGAGCGGGAGGGCCCACGAGCAGTACTTC
CASSQVSGRAHEQYF
>TRBJ2-1|TRBV5-1|TRBD2|many
TGCGCCAGCAGCTTTATCGCTAGCGGTAGCGATGAGCAGTTCTTC
CASSFIASGSDEQFF
>TRBJ1-4|TRBV27|.|many
TGTGCCAGCAGTTTCAACGGGAATGGGGAAAAACTGTTTTTT
CASSFNGNGEKLFF
>TRBJ2-3|TRBV11-2|.|.
TGTGCCAGCAGTTCCCCTAGGCCAGATACGCAGTATTTT
CASSSPRPDTQYF
>TRBJ2-3|TRBV12-3/TRBV12-4|.|many
TGTGCCAGCCGCAAGGATAGCACAGATACGCAGTATTTT
CASRKDSTDTQYF
>TRBJ2-1|TRBV9|.|many
TGTGCCAGCAGCGTAGGCGACAGCGGTGAGCAGTTCTTC
CASSVGDSGEQFF
>TRBJ2-2|TRBV7-2|.|many
TGTGCCAGCAGCTTAGAGGGGGGGCCGAACACCGGGGAGCTGTTTTTT
CASSLEGGPNTGELFF
>TRBJ1-3|TRBV7-8|.|many
TGTGCCAGCAGCTTACAGGGCTCCTCTGGAAACACCATGTATTTT
CASSLQGSSGNTMYF
>TRBJ2-2|TRBV5-8|TRBD1|few
TGTGCCAGCAGCCCGGACAGGGGGCTTTTCGGGGAGCTGTTTTTT
CASSPDRGLFGELFF
>TRBJ2-7|TRBV7-8|TRBD2|many
TGTGCCAGCAGCCCGACTAGCCTCTACGAGCAGTACTTC
CASSPTSLYEQYF
>TRBJ2-7|TRBV10-3|.|.
TGTGCCATCAACGGACAGGGTAGCGGGAGTCTTTGCGAGCAGTACTTC
CAINGQGSGSLCEQYF
>TRBJ2-1|TRBV7-9|.|many
TGTGCCCAGCAAGGGAATGCCGGCAGGGGTTTATCGGCTGATGAGCAGTTCTTC
CAQQGNAGRGLSADEQFF
>TRBJ2-2|TRBV11-3|.|many
TGTGCCAGCAGCGCTACGTGGGGGGCGAAGGACACCGGGGAGCTGTTTTTT
CASSATWGAKDTGELFF
>TRBJ1-6|TRBV6-4|.|.
TGTGCCAGCAGTGTCCAACCTGGGGCCCTCCACTTT
CASSVQPGALHF
>TRBJ1-6|TRBV5-1|TRBD1|many
TGCGCCAGCAGCTCCCGAGGACAGGAGAGCTATAATTCACCCCTCCACTTT
CASSSRGQESYNSPLHF
>TRBJ2-3|TRBV5-8|TRBD2|many
TGTGCCAGCAGCTTGGGGGGACTAGGCACAGATACGCAGTATTTT
CASSLGGLGTDTQYF
>TRBJ1-5|TRBV5-1|.|many
TGCGCCAGCAGCCCCTCCGGGACACAGAATCAGCCCCAGCATTTT
CASSPSGTQNQPQHF
>TRBJ2-3|TRBV10-1|TRBD1|many
TGCGCCAGCAGCCGGGACAGGCTAGATACGCAGTATTTT
CASSRDRLDTQYF
>TRBJ2-7|TRBV7-9|TRBD2|.
TGTGCCAGCAGCTTGGGGTTAGCGGGAGACCCCGAAGAGCGGTACTTC
CASSLGLAGDPEERYF
>TRBJ2-1|TRBV3-1|TRBD2|.
TGTGCCAGCAGCAATAGCGGGAACTACAATGAGCAGTTCTTC
CASSNSGNYNEQFF
>TRBJ1-1|TRBV19|.|.
TGTGCCAGTAGTGAGGACAGTTTGAACACTGAAGCTTTCTTT
CASSEDSLNTEAFF
>TRBJ2-3|TRBV6-2/TRBV6-3|.|few
TGTGCCAGCAGTTCTACCCTTGGCAGGGCCACAGATACGCAGTATTTT
CASSSTLGRATDTQYF
>TRBJ2-3|TRBV20-1|.|few
TGCAGTGCTAGTGGCGGGACATCCCCCACAGATACGCGGTATTTT
CSASGGTSPTDTRYF
>TRBJ2-1|TRBV6-1|TRBD2|few
TGTGCCAGCAGTGATCGGCCGGGACTAGCGGGTATACTCTCCTACAATGAGCAGTTCTTC
CASSDRPGLAGILSYNEQFF
>TRBJ2-7|TRBV6-1|TRBD2|many
TGTGCCAGCAGTGATCGGGGGGGGCAGTACTTC
CASSDRGGQYF
>TRBJ2-7|TRBV20-1|TRBD2|many
TGCAGTGCTAGGCGGGAGGGCTGGGGATACGAGCAGTACTTC
CSARREGWGYEQYF
>TRBJ2-3|TRBV11-3|TRBD2|many
TGTGCCAGCAGCTTACCCGGGACTAGCGGGATCTATACGCAGTATTTT
CASSLPGTSGIYTQYF
>TRBJ2-1|TRBV11-2|TRBD2|many
TGTGCCAGCAGCCTCCACTGGGAGGGAGAGTTCTTC
CASSLHWEGEFF
>TRBJ1-5|TRBV6-1|.|once
TGTGCCAGCAGTGAAGTGGATTATAGCAATCAGCCCCAGCATTTT
CASSEVDYSNQPQHF
>TRBJ2-1|TRBV11-2|.|many
TGTGCCAGCAGCCGAGGTACGGCGGAGCAGTTCTTC
CASSRGTAEQFF
>TRBJ1-5|TRBV20-1|.|many
TGCAGTGCTAGTCCGAGGGCAGGGCCCCAGCATTTT
CSASPRAGPQHF
>TRBJ2-1|TRBV7-7|TRBD1|many
TGTGCTAGCAGCTTAAGAAGCGGGACAGGGTTGTTCTTC
CASSLRSGTGLFF
>TRBJ2-1|TRBV10-1|.|many
TGCGCCAGCAGTGAACGTCGGAGTAGCGAGCAGTTCTTC
CASSERRSSEQFF
>TRBJ2-7|TRBV11-3|.|.
TGTGCCAGCAGCTATAGGAGGTCCGCCAGGGTCCCGGCCCACGAGCAGTACTTC
CASSYRRSARVPAHEQYF
>TRBJ1-5|TRBV9|.|many
TGTGCCAGCAGCGAGGGATCGGGGCGCAATCAGCCCCAGCATTTT
CASSEGSGRNQPQHF
>TRBJ1-1|TRBV29-1|TRBD1|.
TGCAGCGCCAGGGGGGGGAAGAACACTGAAGCTTTCTTT
CSARGGKNTEAFF
>TRBJ2-1|TRBV3-1|TRBD2|.
TGTGCCAGCAGCCTAGCGGGAGAGGGCAGTGAGCAGTTCTTC
CASSLAGEGSEQFF
>TRBJ2-1|TRBV7-3|.|.
TGTGCCAGCAGCTCGGGGACCGCCGAGGTCAATGAGCAGTTCTTC
CASSSGTAEVNEQFF